One sample yielded the 14 T cell receptor beta chains listed below, sequenced in a study of cytomegalovirus exposure and HLA in healthy donors. This PCR relied on a set of 60 Vbeta primers and 13 Jbeta primers. The assay was immunoSEQ multiplex PCR, and TCRdb's table has in-frame clones only and misses some. Recorded here are about 160,000 clones; the top ten clones represent about 1.2%. Sample: PBMCs. The origin of the receptors is a woman aged 60-70 years in good health and CMV-seronegative.

The chain recombines TRBV5-8 with TRBJ1-2; no clear D gene. CDR3 length: 14 residues. Looked up from germline, CDR1 is SGHTS and CDR2 is YDEGEE. V lost 4 bases and J 4 bases, leaving 14 bases between the germline ends. The CDR3 region has the DNA TGTGCCAGCAGCCCTTTGAGGGTCGGCTATGGCTACACCTTC. This sequence encodes CASSPLRVGYGYTF.

The genes are TRBV6-6 and TRBJ1-5, with D maybe TRBD1 (5 bases). Germline V gives CDR1 MNHNY, CDR2 SVGAGI (reference sequence). V lost 6 bases, J lost 3 bases, and 12 bases lay in between. The CDR3 covers 14 residues. CDR3 DNA sequence: TGTGCCAGCAGGGACCAGGGATCCAATCAGCCCCAGCATTTT. Encoded protein: CASRDQGSNQPQHF.

The rearrangement joins TRBV5-4 to TRBJ2-1; no reliable D call. Germline V CDR1 and CDR2: SGHNT, YYREEE (reference sequence). The CDR3 extends over 15 amino acids. The V end was cut by 0 bases, the J end by 0 bases, with 7 bases between. Here the CDR3 DNA reads TGTGCCAGCAGCTTGGGAGTAAGCTCCTACAATGAGCAGTTCTTC. Its translation is CASSLGVSSYNEQFF. The full variable domain, completed using reference TRBV5-4 and TRBJ2-1, is ETGVTQSPTHLIKTRGQQVTLRCSSQSGHNTVSWYQQALGQGPQFIFQYYREEENGRGNFPPRFSGLQFPNYSSELNVNALELDDSALYLCASSLGVSSYNEQFFGPGTRLTVL.

This chain links TRBV5-1 with TRBJ1-6; 8 bases fit TRBD1. Germline V gene lookup returns CDR1 SGHRS and CDR2 YFSETQ. This CDR3 region has 14 residues. J lost 7 bases, V lost 2 bases, and 2 bases had no gene match. CDR3 nucleotides: TGCGCCAGCAGCTTACAGGGGGAAAATTCACCCCTCCACTTT. Translating it yields CASSLQGENSPLHF.

This chain links TRBV9 with TRBJ1-2, with TRBD1 identical over 7 bases. Germline loops: CDR1 SGDLS, CDR2 YYNGEE. This CDR3 has 15 amino acids. J lost 4 bases, V lost 0 bases, and 6 bases had no gene match. The CDR3 reads CASSVGRDRAYGYTF. The CDR3 region has the DNA TGTGCCAGCAGCGTAGGGCGCGACAGGGCCTATGGCTACACCTTC.

The chain combines TRBV5-1 with TRBJ1-1, with 8 nucleotides matching TRBD1. Looked up from germline, CDR1 is SGHRS and CDR2 is YFSETQ. The CDR3 length is 15 residues. J was trimmed by 5 bases and V by 3 bases; bases with no gene match: 9. In nucleotides, the CDR3 is TGCGCCAGCAGCTCACTACAGGGGGGGGAGACTGAAGCTTTCTTT. This gives the protein CASSSLQGGETEAFF.

The J gene is TRBJ2-7, the V gene TRBV29-1; no definite D call. The CDR3 runs to 12 residues. V lost 5 bases and J lost 0, with 8 bases in between. The germline CDR1 and CDR2 sequences are SQVTM and ANQGSEA. CDR3 DNA sequence: TGCAGCGTTAACCCAGTCTCCTACGAGCAGTACTTC. This translates into CSVNPVSYEQYF.

CDR3 residues: CASSPDSSGEQYF. The CDR3 coding sequence is TGTGCCAGCAGCCCGGACAGTTCGGGCGAGCAGTACTTC. The chain combines TRBV6-5 with TRBJ2-7; D might be TRBD1 (6 bases). The CDR3 has 13 amino acids. Germline V lookup: CDR1 MNHEY, CDR2 SVGAGI. Deletions cut 6 bases from V and 6 bases from J, with 15 bases between.

CDR3 sequence (DNA): TGTGCCAGCAGCTTAGTGGTAGCCGGGGAGCTGTTTTTT. This sequence encodes CASSLVVAGELFF. The V call is TRBV7-7, the J call TRBJ2-2; D gene unclear. Per germline, CDR1 SSHAT and CDR2 FNYEAQ (reference sequence). The CDR3 runs 13 residues. The germline V and J ends were trimmed by 1 base and 6 bases, with 6 bases remaining between them.

This rearrangement joins TRBV27 to TRBJ2-4; 16 bases fit TRBD2. CDR1 MNHEY and CDR2 SMNVEV come from the germline V gene (reference sequence). The CDR3 spans 18 residues. With V trimmed by 6 bases and J by 9 bases, 14 bases remained unmatched. The CDR3 spells CASSTGLAGGPRSSIQYF. CDR3 nucleotide sequence: TGTGCCAGCAGCACGGGACTAGCGGGAGGGCCCCGTTCGAGCATTCAGTACTTC.

This chain joins TRBV5-1 and TRBJ1-6; a possible D gene is TRBD1 (6 bases). The length of the CDR3 is 14 residues. With 2 bases removed from V and 6 bases from J, the gap between germline ends came to 9 bases. The germline gives CDR1 SGHRS, CDR2 YFSETQ. CDR3 sequence: CASSFDRSNSPLHF. The CDR3 DNA reads TGCGCCAGCAGCTTTGACAGGAGTAATTCACCCCTCCACTTT.

The chain employs TRBV5-1 and TRBJ2-3; unclear D gene. The V end was cut by 0 bases, the J end by 0 bases, with 8 bases between. Germline V gene lookup returns CDR1 SGHRS and CDR2 YFSETQ. This CDR3 is 15 amino acids long. CDR3 bases: TGCGCCAGCAGCTTGGCTGTCGGGAGCACAGATACGCAGTATTTT. Residues: CASSLAVGSTDTQYF.

This chain's CDR3 is CASSSSTGIRDYGYTF. As DNA, the CDR3 is TGTGCCAGCAGCTCCTCGACAGGGATTCGTGACTATGGCTACACCTTC. The V gene is TRBV27, the J gene TRBJ1-2; 7 nucleotides line up with TRBD1. The trim removed 6 bases at V and 3 bases at J, leaving 13 bases unmatched. The CDR3 totals 16 residues. Germline V gene sequence: CDR1 MNHEY, CDR2 SMNVEV (reference sequence).

The chain couples TRBV4-2 to TRBJ1-1; TRBD1 agrees at 8 bases. Germline CDR1 is LGHNA and CDR2 is YNFKEQ. The V and J ends lost 3 bases and 8 bases, in that order; junction bases with no gene match: 14. The CDR3 is 16 amino acids. CDR3 nucleotides: TGTGCCAGCAGCCACGATCCTCGACAGGGGCCAACAGAAGCTTTCTTT. This codes for CASSHDPRQGPTEAFF.